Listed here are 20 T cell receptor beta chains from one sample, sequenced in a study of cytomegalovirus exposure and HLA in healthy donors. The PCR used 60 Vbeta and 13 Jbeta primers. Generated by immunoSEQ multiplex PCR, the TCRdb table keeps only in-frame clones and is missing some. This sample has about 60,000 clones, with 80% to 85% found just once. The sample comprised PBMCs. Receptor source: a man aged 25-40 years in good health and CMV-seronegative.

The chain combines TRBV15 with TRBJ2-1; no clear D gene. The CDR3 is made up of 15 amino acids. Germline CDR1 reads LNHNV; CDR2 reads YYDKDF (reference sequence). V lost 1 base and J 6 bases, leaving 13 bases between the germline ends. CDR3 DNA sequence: TGTGCCACCAGCAGAGGCCGGTTTAGCCCCAATGAGCAGTTCTTC. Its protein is CATSRGRFSPNEQFF.

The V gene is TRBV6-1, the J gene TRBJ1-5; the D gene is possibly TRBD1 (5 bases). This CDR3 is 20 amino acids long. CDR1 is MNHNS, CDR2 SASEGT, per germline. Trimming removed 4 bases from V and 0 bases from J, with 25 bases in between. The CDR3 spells CASSGRGKVALDYSNQPQHF. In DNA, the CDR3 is TGTGCCAGCAGTGGCCGGGGGAAGGTGGCTTTAGATTATAGCAATCAGCCCCAGCATTTT.

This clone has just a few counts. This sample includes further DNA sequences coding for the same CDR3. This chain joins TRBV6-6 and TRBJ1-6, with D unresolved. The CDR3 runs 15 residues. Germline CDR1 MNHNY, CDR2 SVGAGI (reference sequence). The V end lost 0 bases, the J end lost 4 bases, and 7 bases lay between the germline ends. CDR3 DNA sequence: TGTGCCAGCAGTTACTCGAGCCCGTATAATTCACCCCTCCACTTT. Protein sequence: CASSYSSPYNSPLHF.

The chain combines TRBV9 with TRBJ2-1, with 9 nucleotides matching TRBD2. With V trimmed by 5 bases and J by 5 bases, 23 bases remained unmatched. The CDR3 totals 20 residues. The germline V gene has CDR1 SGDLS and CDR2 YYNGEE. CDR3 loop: CASSAGTSSFFGPINNEQFF. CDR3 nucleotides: TGTGCCAGCAGTGCCGGGACTAGCTCGTTTTTTGGACCGATCAACAATGAGCAGTTCTTC.

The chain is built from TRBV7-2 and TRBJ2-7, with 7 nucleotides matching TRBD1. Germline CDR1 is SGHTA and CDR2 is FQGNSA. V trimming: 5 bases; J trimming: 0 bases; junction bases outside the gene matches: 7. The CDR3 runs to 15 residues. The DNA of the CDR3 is TGTGCCAGCAGCCCCATTGACAGGGACTCCTACGAGCAGTACTTC. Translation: CASSPIDRDSYEQYF. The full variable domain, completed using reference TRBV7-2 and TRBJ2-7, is GAGVSQSPSNKVTEKGKDVELRCDPISGHTALYWYRQSLGQGLEFLIYFQGNSAPDKSGLPSDRFSAERTGGSVSTLTIQRTQQEDSAVYLCASSPIDRDSYEQYFGPGTRLTVT.

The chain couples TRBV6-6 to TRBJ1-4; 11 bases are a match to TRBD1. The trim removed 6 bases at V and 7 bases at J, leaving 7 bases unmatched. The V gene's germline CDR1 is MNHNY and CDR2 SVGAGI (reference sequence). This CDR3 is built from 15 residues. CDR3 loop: CASRRGTGGSEKLFF. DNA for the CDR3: TGTGCCAGCAGGAGGGGGACAGGGGGAAGTGAAAAACTGTTTTTT.

CDR3 loop: CASSIVGTNYGYTF. DNA of the CDR3: TGTGCCAGTAGTATTGTCGGGACTAACTATGGCTACACCTTC. The chain couples TRBV19 to TRBJ1-2; no definite D call. Trimming cost V 3 bases and J 0 bases, with 8 bases left between them. The CDR3 runs 14 residues. Germline V CDR1 and CDR2: LNHDA, SQIVND (reference sequence).

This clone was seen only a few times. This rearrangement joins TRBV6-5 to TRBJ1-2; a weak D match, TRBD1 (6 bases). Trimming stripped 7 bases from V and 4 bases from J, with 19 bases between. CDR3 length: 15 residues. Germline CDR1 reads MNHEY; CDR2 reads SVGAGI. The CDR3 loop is CASTDSDSLTYGYTF. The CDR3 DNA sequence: TGTGCCAGCACTGACTCGGACAGCCTAACCTATGGCTACACCTTC.

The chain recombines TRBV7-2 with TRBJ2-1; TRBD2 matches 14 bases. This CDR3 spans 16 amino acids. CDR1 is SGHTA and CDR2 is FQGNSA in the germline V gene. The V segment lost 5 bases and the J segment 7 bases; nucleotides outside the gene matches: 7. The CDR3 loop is CASSPAGTSGRNEQFF. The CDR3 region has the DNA TGTGCCAGCAGCCCCGCGGGGACTAGCGGGAGAAATGAGCAGTTCTTC.

The CDR3 DNA follows: TGTGCCAGTAGTATAGAACCAGCGACGAGCTCCTACAATGAGCAGTTCTTC. Translating gives CASSIEPATSSYNEQFF. The V call is TRBV19, the J call TRBJ2-1; D is undetermined. Trimming removed 0 bases at V and 0 bases at J, with 12 bases between. The germline gives CDR1 LNHDA, CDR2 SQIVND (reference sequence). The CDR3 covers 17 residues.

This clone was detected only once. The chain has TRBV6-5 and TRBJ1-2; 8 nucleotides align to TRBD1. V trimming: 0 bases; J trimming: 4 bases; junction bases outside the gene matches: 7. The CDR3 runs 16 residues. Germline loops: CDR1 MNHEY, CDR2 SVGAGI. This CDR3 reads CASSYSMQGASYGYTF. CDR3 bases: TGTGCCAGCAGTTACTCGATGCAGGGGGCATCCTATGGCTACACCTTC.

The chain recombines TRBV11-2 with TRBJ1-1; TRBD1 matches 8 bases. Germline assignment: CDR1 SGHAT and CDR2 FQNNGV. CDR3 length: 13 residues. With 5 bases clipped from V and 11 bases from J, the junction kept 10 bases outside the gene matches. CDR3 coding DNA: TGTGCCAGCAGCACAGGACAGGGAGAGTTTGCTTTCTTT. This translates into CASSTGQGEFAFF.

The DNA of the CDR3 is TGTGCCAGCAGCTCCCCCTTCACCGGGGAGCTGTTTTTT. It translates to CASSSPFTGELFF. V usage is TRBV5-6 and J usage is TRBJ2-2, with D uncertain. Germline CDR1 and CDR2: SGHDT and YYEEEE. The V and J ends lost 3 bases and 4 bases respectively, with 7 bases between them. The CDR3 is 13 amino acids.

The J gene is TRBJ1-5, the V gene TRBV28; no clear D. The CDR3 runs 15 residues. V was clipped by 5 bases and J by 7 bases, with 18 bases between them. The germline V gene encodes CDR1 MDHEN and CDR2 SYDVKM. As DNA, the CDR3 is TGTGCCAGCAGTCCCCTTCTAGGGTCGGGGCAGCCCCAGCATTTT. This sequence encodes CASSPLLGSGQPQHF.

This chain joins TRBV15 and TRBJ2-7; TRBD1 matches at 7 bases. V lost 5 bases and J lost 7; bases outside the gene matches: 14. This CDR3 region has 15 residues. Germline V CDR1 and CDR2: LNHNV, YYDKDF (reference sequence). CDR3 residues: CATSGSPRQGQEQYF. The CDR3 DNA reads TGTGCCACCAGCGGAAGCCCCAGACAGGGTCAGGAGCAGTACTTC.

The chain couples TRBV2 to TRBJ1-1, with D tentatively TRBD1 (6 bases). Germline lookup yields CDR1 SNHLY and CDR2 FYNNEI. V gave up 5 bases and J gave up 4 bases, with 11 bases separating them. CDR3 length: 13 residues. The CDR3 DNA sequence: TGTGCCAGCAGTACAGGGAGAAGCACTGAAGCTTTCTTT. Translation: CASSTGRSTEAFF.

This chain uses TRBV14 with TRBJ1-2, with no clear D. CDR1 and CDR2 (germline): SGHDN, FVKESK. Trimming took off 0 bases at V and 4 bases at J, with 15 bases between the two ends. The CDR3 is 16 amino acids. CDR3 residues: CASSQDRSSRSYGYTF. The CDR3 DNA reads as TGTGCCAGCAGCCAAGATAGGAGTTCCCGGAGCTATGGCTACACCTTC.

The CDR3 nucleotides are TGTGCCAGCAGCCCGACAGGGGGCCTTGCAAATCAGCCCCAGCATTTT. It yields the protein CASSPTGGLANQPQHF. This chain joins TRBV7-2 and TRBJ1-5; 10 nucleotides line up with TRBD1. The CDR3 loop spans 16 amino acids. Per the germline V gene, CDR1 is SGHTA and CDR2 is FQGNSA. Trimming at V came to 5 bases and at J to 4 bases, leaving 8 bases not matched to a gene. The complete variable domain, with remaining parts taken from reference TRBV7-2 and TRBJ1-5, reads GAGVSQSPSNKVTEKGKDVELRCDPISGHTALYWYRQSLGQGLEFLIYFQGNSAPDKSGLPSDRFSAERTGGSVSTLTIQRTQQEDSAVYLCASSPTGGLANQPQHFGDGTRLSIL.

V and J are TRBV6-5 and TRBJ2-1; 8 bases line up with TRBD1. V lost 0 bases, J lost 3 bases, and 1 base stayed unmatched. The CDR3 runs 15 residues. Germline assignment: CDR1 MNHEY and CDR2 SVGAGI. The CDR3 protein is CASSYSTGDYNEQFF. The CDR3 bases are TGTGCCAGCAGTTACTCGACAGGGGACTACAATGAGCAGTTCTTC.

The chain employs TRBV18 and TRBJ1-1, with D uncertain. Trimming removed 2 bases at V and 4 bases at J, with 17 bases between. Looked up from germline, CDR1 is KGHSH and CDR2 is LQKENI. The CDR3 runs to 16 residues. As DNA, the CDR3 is TGTGCCAGCTCACCAATTTCCGCGGGTACTCGCACTGAAGCTTTCTTT. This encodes CASSPISAGTRTEAFF.